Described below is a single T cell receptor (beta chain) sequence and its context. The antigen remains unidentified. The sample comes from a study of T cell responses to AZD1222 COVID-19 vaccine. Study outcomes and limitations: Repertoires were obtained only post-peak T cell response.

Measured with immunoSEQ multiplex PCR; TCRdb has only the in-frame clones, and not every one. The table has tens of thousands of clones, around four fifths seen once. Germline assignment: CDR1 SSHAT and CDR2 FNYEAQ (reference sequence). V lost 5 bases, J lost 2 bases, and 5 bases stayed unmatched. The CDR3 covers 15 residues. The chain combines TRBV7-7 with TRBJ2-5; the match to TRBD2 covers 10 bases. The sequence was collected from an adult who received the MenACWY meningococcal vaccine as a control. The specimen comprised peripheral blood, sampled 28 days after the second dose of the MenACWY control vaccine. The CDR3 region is CASSENSGGQETQYF. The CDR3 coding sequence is TGTGCCAGCAGCGAAAATAGCGGGGGGCAAGAGACCCAGTACTTC.